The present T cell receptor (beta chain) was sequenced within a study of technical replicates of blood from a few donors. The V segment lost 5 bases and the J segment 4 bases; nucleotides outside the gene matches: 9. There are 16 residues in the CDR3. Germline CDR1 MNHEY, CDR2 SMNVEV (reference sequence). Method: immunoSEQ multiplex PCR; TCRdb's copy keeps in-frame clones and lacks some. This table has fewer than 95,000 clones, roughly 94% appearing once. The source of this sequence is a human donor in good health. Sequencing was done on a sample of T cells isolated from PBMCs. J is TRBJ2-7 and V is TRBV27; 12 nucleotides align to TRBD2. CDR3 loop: CASSDLAGGVSYEQYF. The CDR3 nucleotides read TGTGCCAGCAGTGACCTAGCGGGGGGGGTTTCGTACGAGCAGTACTTC.